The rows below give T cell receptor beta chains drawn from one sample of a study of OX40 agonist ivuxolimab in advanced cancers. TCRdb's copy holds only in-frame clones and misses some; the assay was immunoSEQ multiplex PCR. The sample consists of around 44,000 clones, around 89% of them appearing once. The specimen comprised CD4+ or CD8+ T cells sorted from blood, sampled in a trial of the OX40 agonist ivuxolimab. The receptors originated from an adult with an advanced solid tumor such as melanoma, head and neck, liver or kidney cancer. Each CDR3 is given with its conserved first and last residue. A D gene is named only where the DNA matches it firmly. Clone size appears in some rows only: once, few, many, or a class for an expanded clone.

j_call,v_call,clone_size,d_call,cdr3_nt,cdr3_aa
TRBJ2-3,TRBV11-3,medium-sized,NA,TGTGCCAGCAGCCCGGGGGAGGGGGGCACAGATACGCAGTATTTT,CASSPGEGGTDTQYF
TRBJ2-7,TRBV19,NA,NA,TGTGCCAGTAGTGTGACCGGGCCTGAGTGGTACGAGCAGTACTTC,CASSVTGPEWYEQYF
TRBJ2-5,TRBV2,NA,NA,TGTGCCAGCACCCCACGGCCGGGGTCGGAGACCCAGTACTTC,CASTPRPGSETQYF
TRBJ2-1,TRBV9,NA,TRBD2,TGTGCCAGCAGCGTAGCCACTAGCGGGGCTTACAATGAGCAGTTCTTC,CASSVATSGAYNEQFF
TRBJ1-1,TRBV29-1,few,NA,TGCAGCTCTAGCCAGGGTGGGGCTGAAGCTTTCTTT,CSSSQGGAEAFF
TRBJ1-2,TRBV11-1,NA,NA,TGTGCCAGCAGCGCTAGGTCGAGGGGACGAGACTATGGCTACACCTTC,CASSARSRGRDYGYTF
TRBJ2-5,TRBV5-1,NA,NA,TGCGCCAGCAGCCCCGAGGGGTCGGAGACCCAGTACTTC,CASSPEGSETQYF
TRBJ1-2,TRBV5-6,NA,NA,TGTGCCAGCAGCCAGCCGGCGAACTATGGCTACACCTTC,CASSQPANYGYTF
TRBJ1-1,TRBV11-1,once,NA,TGTGCCAGCACTAATGGGGGGAACACTGAAGCTTTCTTT,CASTNGGNTEAFF
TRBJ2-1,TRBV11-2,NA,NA,TGTGCCAGCAGCCCCAGACAGGCGGCTTACAATGAGCAGTTCTTC,CASSPRQAAYNEQFF
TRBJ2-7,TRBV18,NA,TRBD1,TGTGCCAGCTCACCTCCGGGACAGGGAACGAGGGAGCAGTACTTC,CASSPPGQGTREQYF
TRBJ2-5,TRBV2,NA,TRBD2,TGTGCCAGCCGCTGGACTAGAGGCGAGACCCAGTACTTC,CASRWTRGETQYF
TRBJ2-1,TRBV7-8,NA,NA,TGTGCCAGCAGCTTGGGCGGGGCAGGCTTCTACAATGAGCAGTTCTTC,CASSLGGAGFYNEQFF
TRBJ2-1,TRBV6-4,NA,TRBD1,TGTGCCAGCAGCCCTACCGACAGGGGATCCTACAATGAGCAGTTCTTC,CASSPTDRGSYNEQFF
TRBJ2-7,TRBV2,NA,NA,TGTGCCAGCAGTGAAAGGCAGTTCTCCTACGAGCAGTACTTC,CASSERQFSYEQYF
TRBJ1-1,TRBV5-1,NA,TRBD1,TGCGCCAGCAGCTTAGACAGGGGGATGAACACTGAAGCTTTCTTT,CASSLDRGMNTEAFF
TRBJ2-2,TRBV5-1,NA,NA,TGCGCCAGCAGCGGGAGGTCGAACACCGGGGAGCTGTTTTTT,CASSGRSNTGELFF
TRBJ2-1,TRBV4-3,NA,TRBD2,TGCGCCAGCAGCCAAGATCCTAGCGGGGGGCCAGGGGGAGTCGAGCAGTTCTTC,CASSQDPSGGPGGVEQFF
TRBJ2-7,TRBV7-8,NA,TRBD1,TGTGCCAGCAGCTCGATCCGGGACAGGGCGTACGAGCAGTACTTC,CASSSIRDRAYEQYF
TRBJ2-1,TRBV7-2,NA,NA,TGTGCCAGCAACCCCGGAGGCAGGGGGGGGGAGCAGTTCTTC,CASNPGGRGGEQFF
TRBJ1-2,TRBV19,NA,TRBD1,TGTGCCAGTAGAGAGACAGGGTCGATTGTCAACTATGGCTACACCTTC,CASRETGSIVNYGYTF
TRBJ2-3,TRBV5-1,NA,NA,TGCGCCAGCAGCTTGTCGCTAGCCCCCACAGATACGCAGTATTTT,CASSLSLAPTDTQYF
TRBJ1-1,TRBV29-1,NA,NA,TGCAGCGCCGCGGCAGCTAGAGGCACTGAAGCTTTCTTT,CSAAAARGTEAFF
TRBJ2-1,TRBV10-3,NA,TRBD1,TGTGCCATCAGTGAATTAGGACAGGGCCGCGGCAATGAGCAGTTCTTC,CAISELGQGRGNEQFF
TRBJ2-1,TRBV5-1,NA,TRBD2,TGCGCCAGCAGCTTGGGCCCCGTGGGGGCGGGGGGCGGTAATGAGCAGTTCTTC,CASSLGPVGAGGGNEQFF
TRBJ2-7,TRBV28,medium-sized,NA,TGTGCCAGCAGTTTCCAGAACTACGAGCAGTACTTC,CASSFQNYEQYF
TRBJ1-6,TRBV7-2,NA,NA,TGTGCCAGCAGCTTAGGAGGGAGCTCCTATAATTCACCCCTCCACTTT,CASSLGGSSYNSPLHF
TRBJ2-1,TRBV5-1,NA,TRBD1,TGCGCCAGCAGCTTGGCTCCGACAGGGGTCAGCAATGAGCAGTTCTTC,CASSLAPTGVSNEQFF
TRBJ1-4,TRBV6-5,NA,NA,TGTGCCAGCAGTTTGTGGGGGGCAAGAGGTGAAAAACTGTTTTTT,CASSLWGARGEKLFF
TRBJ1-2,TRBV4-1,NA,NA,TGCGCCAGCAGCCACCCTGAGGCCAGGGTGTTCATGGGTGGCTACACCTTC,CASSHPEARVFMGGYTF
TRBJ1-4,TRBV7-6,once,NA,TGTGCCAGCAGCTTAGCCCCCGGGACAAATGAAAAACTGTTTTTT,CASSLAPGTNEKLFF
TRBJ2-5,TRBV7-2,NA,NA,TGTGCCAGCAGCTCTACAGGAGGTGGAGAGACCCAGTACTTC,CASSSTGGGETQYF
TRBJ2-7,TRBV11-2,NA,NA,TGTGCCAGCACCTCCGGGACCCCGGCCAACTACGAGCAGTACTTC,CASTSGTPANYEQYF
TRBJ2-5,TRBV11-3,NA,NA,TGTGCCAGCAGCCCCCCCCTCGGTTGGAACAGGGCAGAAGAGACCCAGTACTTC,CASSPPLGWNRAEETQYF
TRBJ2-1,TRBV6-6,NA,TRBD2,TGTGCCAGCAGCCCTCCCGGGGGGGGGATTTACAATGAGCAGTTCTTC,CASSPPGGGIYNEQFF
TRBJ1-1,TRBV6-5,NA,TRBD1,TGTGCCAGCAGTCCCACGACAGGGGCGAACACTGAAGCTTTCTTT,CASSPTTGANTEAFF
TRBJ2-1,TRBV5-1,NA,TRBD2,TGCGCCAGCAGCTTGGCCCCGGGACTAGCGGATGAGCAGTTCTTC,CASSLAPGLADEQFF
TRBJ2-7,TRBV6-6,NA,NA,TGTGCCAGTCTTCGCAGGGCGGGGGCATACTACGAGCAGTACTTC,CASLRRAGAYYEQYF
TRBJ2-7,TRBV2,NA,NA,TGTGCCAGCAGTGAAACAGGCGGCAGCTCCTACGAGCAGTACTTC,CASSETGGSSYEQYF
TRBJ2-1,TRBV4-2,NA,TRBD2,TGTGCCAGCAGCCAAGAGCTAGCGGCCCCCTACAATGAGCAGTTCTTC,CASSQELAAPYNEQFF
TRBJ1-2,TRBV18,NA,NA,TGTGCCAGCTCACCCCCGGAACCCACGGCCTATGGCTACACCTTC,CASSPPEPTAYGYTF
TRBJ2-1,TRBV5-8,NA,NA,TGTGCCAGCAGCGGGGACCTTGGGGGCGAGCAGTTCTTC,CASSGDLGGEQFF
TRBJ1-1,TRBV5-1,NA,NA,TGCGCCAGCAGCTTGGCGGGAGGAAACACTGAAGCTTTCTTT,CASSLAGGNTEAFF
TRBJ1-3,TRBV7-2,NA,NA,TGTGCCAGCAGCCGGAACCGACAGCCCTCTGGAAACACCATATATTTT,CASSRNRQPSGNTIYF
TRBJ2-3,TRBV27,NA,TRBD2,TGTGCCAGCACTTCGGGGGGGGGTAGCACAGATACGCAGTATTTT,CASTSGGGSTDTQYF
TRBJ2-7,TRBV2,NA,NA,TGTGCCAGCAGTGAACTCAGGGGCTCCTACGAGCAGTACTTC,CASSELRGSYEQYF
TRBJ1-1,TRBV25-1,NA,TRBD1,TGTGCCAGCAGTGCATGGAGTACAGGGGGCGCGGACACTGAAGCTTTCTTT,CASSAWSTGGADTEAFF
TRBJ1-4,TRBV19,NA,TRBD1,TGTGCCAGTACCCGACAGGGGATAAATGAAAAACTGTTTTTT,CASTRQGINEKLFF
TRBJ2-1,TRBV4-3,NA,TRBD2,TGCGCCAGCAGCCAAGGCCTAGCGGACAATGAGCAGTTCTTC,CASSQGLADNEQFF
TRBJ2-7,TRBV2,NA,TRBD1,TGTGCCATCATCAGCCCCGATAGGGACAGGGGTTACGAGCAGTACTTC,CAIISPDRDRGYEQYF
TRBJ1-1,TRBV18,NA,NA,TGTGCCAGCTCACTAGGAGATAACACTGAAGCTTTCTTT,CASSLGDNTEAFF